This TCR beta chain is from a study of T cells expressing NK-cell markers. Study background: Repertoire data for TCR beta were derived from sorted T cells (CD3+CD56+NKG2C+, CD3+CD56+NKG2C- and CD3+CD56-NKG2C+).

With respect to this clonotype: Its specificity is not known.

A 5'RACE template switching approach incorporating UMIs was used to make TCR beta cDNA. TCRdb re-called the 5' RACE reads, yielding one record per CDR3 amino acid sequence without DNA. The sample spans approximately 440,000 distinct CDR3 sequences; the ten largest clones claim roughly 1.4%. General study points: Whether expanded NKG2C-expressing T cell clones recognize HCMV is unknown.

CDR3 size: 14 residues. The germline gives CDR1 SGHRS, CDR2 YFSETQ. The rearrangement links TRBV5-1 to TRBJ2-4. The receptor's source is a woman aged 45-60 years in good health. The specimen was blood T cells: a sorted CD56 or NKG2C T cell subset, CD4+ or CD8+ T cells, or bulk PBMC T cells (not recorded which). CDR3 amino acids: CASSLTGFKNIQYF.